One TCR beta chain is described in this entry. No antigen is known for it. Assay: immunoSEQ multiplex PCR; the TCRdb copy retains only in-frame clones and omits some. The sample holds about 110,000 clones, less than 90% seen once. This CDR3 has 19 amino acids. V shed 0 bases and J shed 0 bases, with 21 bases lying between them. CDR1 MGHRA and CDR2 YSYEKL come from the germline V gene. This specimen comes from a study of T cell responses to AZD1222 COVID-19 vaccine. Study-level findings and limits: Spike was spanned by vaccine-associated CD4 TCRs, with dominance at 160-218 and 743-854. Per reports, nearly half of all spike-specific TCRs target regions that are unmutated in variants.

This clonotype originated in an adult in good health. The chain recombines TRBV4-1 with TRBJ2-7; D assignment may be TRBD1 or TRBD2 (6 bases each). The starting material was peripheral blood, obtained on day 0 of AZD1222 vaccination. CDR3 DNA: TGCGCCAGCAGCCAAGAGGGGGGCTGGCGGGACCTAAGCTCCTACGAGCAGTACTTC. This translates into CASSQEGGWRDLSSYEQYF.